A single sample gave rise to the 20 T cell receptor beta chains below, sequenced in a study of early T cells in non-severe SARS-CoV-2 infection (TCRdb year 2021). The method behind the library was 5' RACE. Sequencing relied on a NextSeq 500. The raw public data were reprocessed by TCRdb itself: fastp quality trimming at Q25, MiXCR clonotype calling, in-frame beta chains only. Entries are consolidated by CDR3 protein sequence, retaining the most common genes and DNA. Counted in this sample were tens of thousands of distinct CDR3 sequences; roughly 10% of them appeared once. The ten largest clones add up to around 12% of the sample. The sample in question was whole blood, obtained at baseline. These receptors originate from an adult who was a healthcare worker with PCR-confirmed SARS-CoV-2 infection or an uninfected control (not recorded which).

This clonotype was observed many times. The chain couples TRBV27 to TRBJ2-2, with D perhaps TRBD1 (6 bases). CDR1 is MNHEY and CDR2 is SMNVEV in the germline V gene (reference sequence). The CDR3 extends over 16 amino acids. V shed 3 bases and J shed 6 bases, with 17 bases lying between them. The CDR3: CASSLFSAGVAGELFF. DNA for the CDR3: TGTGCCAGCAGTTTGTTTTCCGCAGGGGTTGCCGGGGAGCTGTTTTTT.

The chain has TRBV29-1 and TRBJ1-4; 10 positions agree with TRBD1. With V trimmed by 7 bases and J by 4 bases, 6 bases remained unmatched. The CDR3 has 14 residues. Germline CDR1 and CDR2: SQVTM and ANQGSEA. CDR3 DNA sequence: TGCAGCGCTGGGGACAGGGGTGGTAATGAAAAACTGTTTTTT. It translates to CSAGDRGGNEKLFF.

V and J are TRBV5-4 and TRBJ2-1; D possibly corresponds to TRBD2 (6 bases). The CDR3 consists of 15 residues. The ends were cut back, 0 bases at V and 4 bases at J, with 11 bases in the middle. Germline lookup yields CDR1 SGHNT and CDR2 YYREEE (reference sequence). DNA of the CDR3: TGTGCCAGCAGCTTGGGACAAGGAGGGTACAATGAGCAGTTCTTC. This translates into CASSLGQGGYNEQFF.

This clonotype has more than one count but fewer than ten. The chain couples TRBV10-3 to TRBJ2-2; 9 nucleotides align to TRBD1. CDR3 length: 17 residues. V lost 2 bases to trimming and J lost 5 bases; unmatched junction nucleotides: 9. Looked up from germline, CDR1 is ENHRY and CDR2 is SYGVKD. CDR3 loop: CAISEAGTGLKTGELFF. The DNA of the CDR3 is TGTGCCATCAGTGAGGCCGGGACAGGGCTGAAGACCGGGGAGCTGTTTTTT.

The chain has TRBV20-1 and TRBJ1-1; D is undetermined. The CDR3 runs 13 residues. The germline CDR1 and CDR2 sequences are DFQATT and SNEGSKA (reference sequence). V was pared by 6 bases and J by 2 bases, with 13 bases between. CDR3 amino acids: CSATRTGNTEAFF. The CDR3 DNA is TGCAGTGCCACTCGGACTGGAAACACTGAAGCTTTCTTT.

This clonotype was counted ten times or more. The J gene is TRBJ2-3, the V gene TRBV7-8, with 9 nucleotides matching TRBD1. V shed 5 bases, J shed 4 bases, and the junction held 7 bases outside the gene matches. The germline gives CDR1 SGHVS, CDR2 FQNEAQ. The CDR3 runs 15 residues. For the CDR3, the DNA is TGTGCCAGCAGCGGCGGGGACAGGGTGGCAGATACGCAGTATTTT. Protein product: CASSGGDRVADTQYF.

This clonotype has just a few counts. The rearrangement joins TRBV20-1 to TRBJ2-5; D is unclear. In germline, CDR1 is DFQATT, CDR2 SNEGSKA (reference sequence). The V and J ends lost 0 bases and 2 bases respectively, with 13 bases between them. There are 15 residues in the CDR3. DNA of the CDR3: TGCAGTGCTAGAGAATTAGCTCAAGGGCAAGAGACCCAGTACTTC. Translating gives CSARELAQGQETQYF.

The sample holds many counts of this clonotype. The chain joins TRBV30 to TRBJ1-5; D unclear. CDR1 is GTSNPN and CDR2 is SVGIG in the germline V gene (reference sequence). The CDR3 extends over 12 amino acids. V was clipped by 4 bases and J by 7 bases, with 11 bases between them. CDR3 DNA sequence: TGTGCCTGGAAAAGGGAGGACCAGCCCCAGCATTTT. It encodes CAWKREDQPQHF.

This clonotype has a single count. A read error may explain this, as a much larger clone is one base away. This chain uses TRBV4-3 with TRBJ1-3; D ambiguous. V was pared by 3 bases and J by 4 bases, with 13 bases between. Germline CDR1 LGHNA, CDR2 YSLEER. The CDR3 consists of 15 residues. The chain's CDR3 is CASSQLQSVGNTIYF. For the CDR3, the DNA is TGCGCCAGCAGCCAGCTCCAAAGTGTCGGAAACACCATATATTTT.

This clonotype was observed many times. The genes are TRBV10-3 and TRBJ2-3; D not certain. CDR3 length: 12 residues. Germline V CDR1 and CDR2: ENHRY, SYGVKD. The ends were cut back, 3 bases at V and 4 bases at J, with 5 bases in the middle. The CDR3 region has the DNA TGTGCCATCAGTGAACAAGCAGATACGCAGTATTTT. Translated, it gives CAISEQADTQYF.

This sequence joins TRBV20-1 and TRBJ2-3; D may correspond to TRBD1 or TRBD2 (7 bases each). Trimming cost V 5 bases and J 6 bases, with 18 bases left between them. The CDR3 contains 14 residues. Germline loops: CDR1 DFQATT, CDR2 SNEGSKA (reference sequence). CDR3 in amino acids: CSAPRGGPSDTQYF. CDR3 in DNA: TGCAGTGCTCCCAGGGGGGGGCCGTCGGATACGCAGTATTTT.

The chain has TRBV29-1 and TRBJ2-7; D might be TRBD2 (6 bases). Trimming left V 6 bases short and J 0 bases short, with 9 bases between. CDR1 is SQVTM and CDR2 is ANQGSEA in the germline V gene. This CDR3 comprises 12 residues. CDR3 bases: TGCAGCGTGGTCGGGAGCTCCTACGAGCAGTACTTC. Translated, it gives CSVVGSSYEQYF.

The chain carries TRBV20-1 and TRBJ1-6, with TRBD1 matching over 8 bases. Trimming took 0 bases from V and 9 from J; bases not matched to a gene: 7. The CDR3 contains 15 residues. In germline, CDR1 is DFQATT, CDR2 SNEGSKA (reference sequence). The CDR3 region is CSAREFGQGSSPLHF. The CDR3 DNA follows: TGCAGTGCTAGAGAATTTGGACAGGGTTCTTCACCCCTCCACTTT.

The rearrangement links TRBV29-1 to TRBJ1-1; maybe TRBD1 (6 bases). V lost 3 bases, J lost 4 bases, and 9 bases lay in between. Germline CDR1 SQVTM, CDR2 ANQGSEA. This CDR3 has 12 amino acids. CDR3 DNA sequence: TGCAGCGTTGATGACAGGAGCACTGAAGCTTTCTTT. It codes for CSVDDRSTEAFF.

This clonotype was counted ten times or more. The chain has TRBV5-1 and TRBJ2-1; D is possibly TRBD1 (6 bases). Germline CDR1 is SGHRS and CDR2 is YFSETQ. The V end was cut by 6 bases, the J end by 4 bases, with 14 bases between. The CDR3 runs 14 residues. CDR3 sequence reads: CASTSTGQYNEQFF. The CDR3 nucleotides are TGCGCCAGCACCTCGACAGGACAGTACAATGAGCAGTTCTTC.

The table lists this clonotype with a few counts. The chain couples TRBV10-3 to TRBJ2-1, with D perhaps matching TRBD1 or TRBD2 (5 bases each). Trimming left V 3 bases short and J 5 bases short, with 14 bases between. Germline V gives CDR1 ENHRY, CDR2 SYGVKD. The CDR3 has 15 residues. The CDR3: CAISEAGGDHNEQFF. The CDR3 coding sequence is TGTGCCATCAGTGAAGCCGGTGGGGACCACAATGAGCAGTTCTTC.

The table lists this clonotype with many counts. This rearrangement joins TRBV28 to TRBJ2-5; D unclear. The V end was cut by 4 bases, the J end by 5 bases, with 8 bases between. The CDR3 has 12 amino acids. Germline values: CDR1 MDHEN, CDR2 SYDVKM. CDR3 amino acids: CASSWMGETQYF. CDR3 nucleotide sequence: TGTGCCAGCAGTTGGATGGGGGAGACCCAGTACTTC.

This clonotype was detected a few times. V is TRBV20-1 and J is TRBJ2-5; TRBD1 matches at 7 bases. CDR1 is DFQATT and CDR2 is SNEGSKA in the germline V gene (reference sequence). After removal of 6 bases from V and 4 bases from J, the junction contained 5 bases not matched to a gene. The CDR3 totals 12 residues. The CDR3 spells CSALHRGETQYF. The CDR3 DNA is TGCAGTGCCCTCCACAGGGGAGAGACCCAGTACTTC.

A single count supports this clonotype. The chain carries TRBV5-5 and TRBJ2-3; the match to TRBD1 covers 7 bases. Germline values: CDR1 SGHKS, CDR2 YYEKEE (reference sequence). V shed 4 bases, J shed 0 bases, and the junction held 8 bases outside the gene matches. The CDR3 sequence is 16 residues long. This CDR3 reads CASSPGTVLSTDTQYF. In DNA form, the CDR3 reads TGTGCCAGCAGCCCGGGGACAGTACTTAGCACAGATACGCAGTATTTT.

This chain links TRBV12-3 or TRBV12-4 with TRBJ2-1; D may be TRBD1 (6 bases). There are 13 residues in the CDR3. Deletions cut 0 bases from V and 8 bases from J, with 8 bases between. The CDR3 protein is CASSLAGAHEQFF. CDR3 sequence (DNA): TGTGCCAGCAGTTTAGCGGGGGCGCATGAGCAGTTCTTC.